This is a list of T cell receptor beta chains from one sample in a study of blood T cell repertoires in COVID-19. The assay was immunoSEQ multiplex PCR, and TCRdb's table has in-frame clones only and misses some. The data contain about 240,000 clones, around 88% of them seen just once; the ten biggest clones take up more than 2.5%. The source material was peripheral blood. These receptors originate from a woman under 40 who had recovered from COVID-19. CDR3s include the opening cysteine and the closing phenylalanine or tryptophan. The D gene is left open where the match is weak. The size entry is marked missing in some rows and otherwise reads once, few, many or a size class.

cdr3_aa,cdr3_nt,j_call,clone_size,d_call,v_call
CASSRGGASNQPQHF,TGTGCCAGCAGCCGCGGGGGGGCAAGCAATCAGCCCCAGCATTTT,TRBJ1-5,.,.,TRBV2
CASSPWTSSYNEQFF,TGTGCCAGCTCACCTTGGACTAGCTCCTACAATGAGCAGTTCTTC,TRBJ2-1,once,TRBD2,TRBV18
CASSPYSGELFF,TGTGCCAGCAGCCCTTACAGCGGGGAGCTGTTTTTT,TRBJ2-2,.,.,TRBV9
CASSLYQGSSGANVLTF,TGCGCCAGCAGCTTGTATCAGGGGAGCTCTGGGGCCAACGTCCTGACTTTC,TRBJ2-6,.,.,TRBV5-1
CASRSGPYEQYF,TGCGCCAGCAGATCAGGGCCCTACGAGCAGTACTTC,TRBJ2-7,.,.,TRBV10-2
CASSLSLAGGPYEQYF,TGCGCCAGCAGCTTGAGCCTAGCGGGGGGACCCTACGAGCAGTACTTC,TRBJ2-7,.,TRBD2,TRBV5-1
CASSSPGARTGSNEAFF,TGTGCCAGCAGTTCCCCAGGAGCCCGGACAGGGAGTAATGAAGCTTTCTTT,TRBJ1-1,.,TRBD1,TRBV27
CASSDTGGDTQYF,TGTGCCAGCAGTGACACAGGGGGAGATACGCAGTATTTT,TRBJ2-3,.,TRBD1,TRBV2
CASSPGRGNYEQYF,TGTGCCAGCAGCCCGGGCAGGGGGAACTACGAGCAGTACTTC,TRBJ2-7,.,TRBD1,TRBV9
CASSGQAYGYTF,TGTGCCAGCAGTGGTCAGGCCTATGGCTACACCTTC,TRBJ1-2,few,.,TRBV7-9
CASRPTQTGSSPLHF,TGTGCCAGCAGACCGACTCAGACAGGGTCCTCACCCCTCCACTTT,TRBJ1-6,.,TRBD1,TRBV7-9
CAISPRVVGGTGELFF,TGTGCCATCAGTCCCCGGGTGGTCGGGGGCACCGGGGAGCTGTTTTTT,TRBJ2-2,.,.,TRBV10-3
CASSLDGTGRNTGELFF,TGTGCCAGCAGCCTCGATGGGACAGGGAGGAACACCGGGGAGCTGTTTTTT,TRBJ2-2,.,TRBD1,TRBV7-9
CASSLFWTETQYF,TGTGCCAGCAGCTTATTCTGGACAGAGACGCAGTATTTT,TRBJ2-3,.,.,TRBV7-3
CASRSNRDTEAFF,TGTGCCAGCAGGTCCAACAGGGACACTGAAGCTTTCTTT,TRBJ1-1,.,.,TRBV2
CASSPGHQVGEKLFF,TGTGCCAGCAGCCCGGGACACCAGGTTGGTGAAAAACTGTTTTTT,TRBJ1-4,.,.,TRBV3-1/TRBV3-2
CATSPGGLNQPQHF,TGTGCCACCAGTCCAGGGGGCCTCAATCAGCCCCAGCATTTT,TRBJ1-5,.,TRBD1,TRBV10-3
CASSNGGWNEQFF,TGTGCCAGCTCTAACGGGGGGTGGAATGAGCAGTTCTTC,TRBJ2-1,.,TRBD2,TRBV18
CASSSGLAGPSTDTQYF,TGCGCCAGCAGCTCGGGACTAGCGGGTCCTAGCACAGATACGCAGTATTTT,TRBJ2-3,.,TRBD2,TRBV5-1
CAVTGGGSPLHF,TGTGCAGTCACGGGGGGAGGATCACCCCTCCACTTT,TRBJ1-6,.,.,TRBV5-4
CASSPRGYTEAFF,TGTGCCAGCAGCCCTCGAGGATACACTGAAGCTTTCTTT,TRBJ1-1,.,.,TRBV12-3/TRBV12-4
CASRSGPSLYGYTF,TGTGCCAGCAGGTCCGGGCCTAGCCTCTATGGCTACACCTTC,TRBJ1-2,.,.,TRBV27
CASSRRDVNYGYTF,TGTGCCAGCAGTCGCAGGGATGTTAACTATGGCTACACCTTC,TRBJ1-2,.,.,TRBV6-2/TRBV6-3
CATSRWGATNEKLFF,TGTGCCACCAGCAGGTGGGGAGCAACTAATGAAAAACTGTTTTTT,TRBJ1-4,.,.,TRBV15
CASRVEGVFSGELFF,TGCGCCAGCCGGGTAGAGGGGGTCTTTTCCGGGGAGCTGTTTTTT,TRBJ2-2,.,.,TRBV5-1
CAISESTVGYGYTF,TGTGCCATCAGTGAGTCGACAGTTGGCTATGGCTACACCTTC,TRBJ1-2,once,.,TRBV10-3
CASGTGYGYTF,TGTGCCAGCGGGACAGGGTATGGCTACACCTTC,TRBJ1-2,.,TRBD1,TRBV6-5
CATRRGTGGSNQPQHF,TGTGCCACTCGTCGTGGGACAGGGGGTAGCAATCAGCCCCAGCATTTT,TRBJ1-5,.,TRBD1,TRBV19
CASTLAGTGELFF,TGTGCCAGCACCTTAGCGGGGACCGGGGAGCTGTTTTTT,TRBJ2-2,.,TRBD2,TRBV13
CASRERGAGDTQYF,TGTGCCAGTCGGGAGCGGGGGGCGGGAGATACGCAGTATTTT,TRBJ2-3,.,TRBD2,TRBV19
CSVVRGASYEQFF,TGCAGCGTTGTGCGGGGGGCCTCGTATGAGCAGTTCTTC,TRBJ2-1,.,TRBD2,TRBV29-1
CASGPLGGDLYINEQFF,TGTGCCAGCGGCCCATTAGGCGGGGATTTATATATCAATGAGCAGTTCTTC,TRBJ2-1,.,.,TRBV27
CASRVRGGVETQYF,TGTGCCAGCAGGGTGCGGGGGGGCGTGGAGACCCAGTACTTC,TRBJ2-5,.,TRBD2,TRBV2
CAINIRSTDTQYF,TGTGCCATCAATATCCGGAGCACAGATACGCAGTATTTT,TRBJ2-3,.,.,TRBV10-3
CASAQGATTYEQYF,TGTGCCAGCGCCCAGGGCGCAACCACCTACGAGCAGTACTTC,TRBJ2-7,.,.,TRBV7-9
CASSWVTGMDNSPLHF,TGTGCCAGCAGCTGGGTTACAGGAATGGATAATTCACCCCTCCACTTT,TRBJ1-6,.,.,TRBV7-3
CASSVTSGGLIF,TGTGCCAGCAGCGTGACTAGCGGGGGGCTGATCTTC,TRBJ2-1,.,TRBD2,TRBV9
CASSLSPTLEYGYTF,TGTGCCAGCAGCTTATCCCCCACCTTAGAGTATGGCTACACCTTC,TRBJ1-2,.,.,TRBV7-2
CASSLIPGDYGYTF,TGTGCCAGCAGCTTAATTCCAGGGGACTATGGCTACACCTTC,TRBJ1-2,.,.,TRBV7-3
CASSTRNRGAEAFF,TGTGCCAGCTCCACTAGGAACAGGGGTGCTGAAGCTTTCTTT,TRBJ1-1,.,TRBD1,TRBV3-1/TRBV3-2